The present T cell receptor (beta chain) was sequenced within a study of identical twins. Germline values: CDR1 LGHNA, CDR2 YSLEER. The V segment lost 0 bases and the J segment 5 bases; nucleotides outside the gene matches: 5. There are 16 residues in the CDR3. Via MiXCR, TCRdb re-called the 5' RACE reads, giving one row per CDR3 protein. The sample consists of 200,000 to 250,000 distinct CDR3 sequences, approximately 5.9% of them appearing once. In its sample, this clonotype was seen many times. The data were also submitted as part of a second study, on T cells expressing NK-cell markers.

What was sequenced was CD8+ T cells sorted from blood. This chain uses TRBV4-3 with TRBJ2-2; 8 nucleotides match TRBD2. The sequence was collected from a woman between 18 and 29 years old in good health. The chain's CDR3 is CASSQDQAGETGELFF. The CDR3 DNA sequence: TGCGCCAGCAGCCAAGATCAAGCGGGAGAGACCGGGGAGCTGTTTTTT.